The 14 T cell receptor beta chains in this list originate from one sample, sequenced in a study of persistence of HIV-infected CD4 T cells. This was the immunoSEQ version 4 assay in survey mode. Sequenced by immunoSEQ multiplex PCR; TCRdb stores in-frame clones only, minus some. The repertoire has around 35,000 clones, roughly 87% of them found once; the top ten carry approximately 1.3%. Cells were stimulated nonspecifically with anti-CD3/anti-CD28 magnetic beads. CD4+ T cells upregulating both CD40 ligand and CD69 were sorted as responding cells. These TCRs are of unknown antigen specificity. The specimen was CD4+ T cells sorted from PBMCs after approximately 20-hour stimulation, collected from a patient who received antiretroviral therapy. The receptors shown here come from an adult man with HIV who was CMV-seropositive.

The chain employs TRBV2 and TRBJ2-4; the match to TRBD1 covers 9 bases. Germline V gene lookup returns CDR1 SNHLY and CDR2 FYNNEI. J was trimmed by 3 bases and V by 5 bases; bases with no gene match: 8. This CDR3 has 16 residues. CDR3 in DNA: TGTGCCAGCAGTTCCACAGGGGGCATCGGCAAAAACATTCAGTACTTC. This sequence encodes CASSSTGGIGKNIQYF.

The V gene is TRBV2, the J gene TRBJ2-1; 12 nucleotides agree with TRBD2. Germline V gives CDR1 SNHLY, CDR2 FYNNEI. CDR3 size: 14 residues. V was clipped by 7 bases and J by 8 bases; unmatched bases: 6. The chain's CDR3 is CASKLAGGRDEQFF. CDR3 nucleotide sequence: TGTGCCAGCAAACTAGCGGGAGGAAGGGATGAGCAGTTCTTC.

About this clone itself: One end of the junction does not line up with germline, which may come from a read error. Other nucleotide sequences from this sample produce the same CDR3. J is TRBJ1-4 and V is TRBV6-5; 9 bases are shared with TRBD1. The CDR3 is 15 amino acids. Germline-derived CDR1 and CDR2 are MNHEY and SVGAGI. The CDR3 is CASSYGGQGGEKLFF. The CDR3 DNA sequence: TGTGCCAGTAGTTATGGGGGACAGGGAGGTGAAAAACTGTTTTTT.

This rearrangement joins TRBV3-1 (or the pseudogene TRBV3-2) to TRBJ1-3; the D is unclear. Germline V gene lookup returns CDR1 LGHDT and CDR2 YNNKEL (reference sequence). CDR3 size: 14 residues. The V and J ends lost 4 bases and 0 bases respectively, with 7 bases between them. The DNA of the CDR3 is TGTGCCAGCAGCCTGAGGAGCTCTGGAAACACCATATATTTT. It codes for CASSLRSSGNTIYF.

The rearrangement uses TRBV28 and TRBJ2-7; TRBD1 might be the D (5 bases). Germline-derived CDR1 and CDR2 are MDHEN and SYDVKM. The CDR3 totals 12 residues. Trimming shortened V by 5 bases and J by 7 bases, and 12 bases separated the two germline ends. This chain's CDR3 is CASSATVIEQYF. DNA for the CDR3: TGTGCCAGCAGTGCGACAGTTATTGAGCAGTACTTC.

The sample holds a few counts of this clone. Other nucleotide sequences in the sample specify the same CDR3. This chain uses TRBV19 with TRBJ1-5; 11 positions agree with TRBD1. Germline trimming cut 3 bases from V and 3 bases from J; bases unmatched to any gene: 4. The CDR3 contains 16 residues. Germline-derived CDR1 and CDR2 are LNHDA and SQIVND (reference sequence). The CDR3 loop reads CASSIGTGGNNQPQHF. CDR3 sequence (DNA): TGTGCCAGTAGTATTGGGACAGGGGGGAACAATCAGCCCCAGCATTTT. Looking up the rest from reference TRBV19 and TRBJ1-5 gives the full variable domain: DGGITQSPKYLFRKEGQNVTLSCEQNLNHDAMYWYRQDPGQGLRLIYYSQIVNDFQKGDIAEGYSVSREKKESFPLTVTSAQKNPTAFYLCASSIGTGGNNQPQHFGDGTRLSIL.

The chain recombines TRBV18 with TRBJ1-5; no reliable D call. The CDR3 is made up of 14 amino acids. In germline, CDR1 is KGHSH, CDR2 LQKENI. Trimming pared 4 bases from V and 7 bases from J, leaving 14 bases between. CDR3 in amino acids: CASSRGAGKQPQHF. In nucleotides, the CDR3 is TGTGCCAGCTCACGAGGCGCGGGGAAACAGCCCCAGCATTTT.

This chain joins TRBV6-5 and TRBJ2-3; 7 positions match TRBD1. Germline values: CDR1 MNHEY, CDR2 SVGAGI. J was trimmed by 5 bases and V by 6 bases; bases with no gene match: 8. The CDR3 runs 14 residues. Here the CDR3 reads CASSRTGVEDTQYF. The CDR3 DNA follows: TGTGCCAGCAGCCGGACAGGAGTTGAAGATACGCAGTATTTT.

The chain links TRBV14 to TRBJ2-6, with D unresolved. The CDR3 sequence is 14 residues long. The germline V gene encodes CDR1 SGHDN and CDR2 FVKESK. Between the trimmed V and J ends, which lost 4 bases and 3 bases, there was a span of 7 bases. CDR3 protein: CASSRHLGANVLTF. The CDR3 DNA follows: TGTGCCAGCAGCCGGCATCTTGGGGCCAACGTCCTGACTTTC.

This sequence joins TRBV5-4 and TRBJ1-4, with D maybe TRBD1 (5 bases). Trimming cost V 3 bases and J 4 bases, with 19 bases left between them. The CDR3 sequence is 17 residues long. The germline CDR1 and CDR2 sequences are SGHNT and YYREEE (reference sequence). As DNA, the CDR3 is TGTGCCAGCAGCTCCCCTGGGGGGGTCCACCGTAATGAAAAACTGTTTTTT. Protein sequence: CASSSPGGVHRNEKLFF.

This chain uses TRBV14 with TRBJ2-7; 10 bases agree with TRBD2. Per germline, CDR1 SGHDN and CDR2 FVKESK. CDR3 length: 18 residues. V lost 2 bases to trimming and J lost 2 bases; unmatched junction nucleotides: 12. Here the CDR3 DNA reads TGTGCCAGCAGCCAACGGACTAGCGGCAACCCCGGGGCCTACGAGCAGTACTTC. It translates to CASSQRTSGNPGAYEQYF.

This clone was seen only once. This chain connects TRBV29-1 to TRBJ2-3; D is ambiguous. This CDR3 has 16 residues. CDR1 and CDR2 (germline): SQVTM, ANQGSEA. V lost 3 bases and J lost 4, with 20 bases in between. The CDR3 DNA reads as TGCAGCGTTGATAGGGTAGGCTCAAGTCGGGCAGATACGCAGTATTTT. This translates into CSVDRVGSSRADTQYF.

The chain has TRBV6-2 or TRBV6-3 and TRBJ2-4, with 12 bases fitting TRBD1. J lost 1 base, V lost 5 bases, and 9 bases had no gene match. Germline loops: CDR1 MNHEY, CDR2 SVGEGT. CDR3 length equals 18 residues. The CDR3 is CASSPGTGGARAKNIQYF. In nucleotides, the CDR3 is TGTGCCAGCAGTCCGGGGACAGGGGGCGCGAGGGCCAAAAACATTCAGTACTTC.

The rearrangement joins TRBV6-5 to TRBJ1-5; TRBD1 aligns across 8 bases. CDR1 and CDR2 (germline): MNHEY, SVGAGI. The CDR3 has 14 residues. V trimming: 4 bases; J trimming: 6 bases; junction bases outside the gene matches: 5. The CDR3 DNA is TGTGCCAGCAGTTCCGACAGGGGTGGTCAGCCCCAGCATTTT. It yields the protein CASSSDRGGQPQHF.